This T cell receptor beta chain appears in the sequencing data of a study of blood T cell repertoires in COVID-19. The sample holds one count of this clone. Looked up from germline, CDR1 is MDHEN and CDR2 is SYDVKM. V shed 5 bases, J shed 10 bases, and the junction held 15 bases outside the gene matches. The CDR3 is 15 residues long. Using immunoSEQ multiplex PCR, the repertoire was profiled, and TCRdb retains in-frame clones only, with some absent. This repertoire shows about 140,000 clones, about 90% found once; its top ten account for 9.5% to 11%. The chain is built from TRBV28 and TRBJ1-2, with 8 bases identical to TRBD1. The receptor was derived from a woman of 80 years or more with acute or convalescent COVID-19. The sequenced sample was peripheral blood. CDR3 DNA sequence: TGTGCCAGCAGTCCTACAAGCGGGACAGGCTACTACTACACCTTC. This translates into CASSPTSGTGYYYTF.